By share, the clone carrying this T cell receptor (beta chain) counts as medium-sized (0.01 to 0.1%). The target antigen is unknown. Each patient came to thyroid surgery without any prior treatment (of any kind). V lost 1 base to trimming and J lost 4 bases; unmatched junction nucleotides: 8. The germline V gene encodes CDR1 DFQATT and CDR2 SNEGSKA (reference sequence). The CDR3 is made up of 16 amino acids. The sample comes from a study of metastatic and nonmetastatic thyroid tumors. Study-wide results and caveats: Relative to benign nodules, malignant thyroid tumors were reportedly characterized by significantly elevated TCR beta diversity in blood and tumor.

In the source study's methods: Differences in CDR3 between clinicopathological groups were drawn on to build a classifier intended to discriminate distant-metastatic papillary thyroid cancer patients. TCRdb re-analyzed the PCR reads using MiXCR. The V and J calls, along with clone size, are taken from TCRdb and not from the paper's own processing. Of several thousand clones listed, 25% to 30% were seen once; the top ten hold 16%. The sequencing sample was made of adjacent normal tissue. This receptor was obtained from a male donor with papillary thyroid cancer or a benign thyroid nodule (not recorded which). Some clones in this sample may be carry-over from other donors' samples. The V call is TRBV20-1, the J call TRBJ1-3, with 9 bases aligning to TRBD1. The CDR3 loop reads CSARAFGQGPGNTIYF. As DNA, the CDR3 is TGCAGTGCTAGAGCTTTCGGACAGGGGCCCGGAAACACCATATATTTT.